This TCR beta chain was observed in a study of OX40 agonist ivuxolimab in advanced cancers. Background on the study: It was ivuxolimab, an agonistic anti-OX40 (CD134) antibody, that patients were treated with. Patient treatment consisted of intravenous ivuxolimab administration every 2 weeks at 0.01 to 10 mg/kg.

Trimming cost V 2 bases and J 7 bases; bases outside gene matches: 3. The CDR3 has 15 amino acids. Looked up from germline, CDR1 is SGHDT and CDR2 is YYEEEE. With regard to this clone: Its target is not known.

At cycle 4 day 1, cycle 7 day 1, and baseline, blood was sampled. Only in-frame clones appear in the TCRdb table, and some are missing; sequencing was by immunoSEQ multiplex PCR. The table includes roughly 130,000 clones, around 93% detected once. Study-level findings and limits: Partial responders receiving 0.1-3.0 mg/kg showed among the lowest clonal expansion.

The starting material was CD4+ or CD8+ T cells sorted from blood, obtained in a trial of the OX40 agonist ivuxolimab. The chain joins TRBV5-6 to TRBJ2-1; TRBD2 matches at 13 bases. The clonotype was recovered from an adult with an advanced solid tumor such as melanoma, head and neck, liver or kidney cancer. In nucleotides, the CDR3 is TGTGCCAGCAGCTTTAGGACTAGCGGGAGTAATGAGCAGTTCTTC. This codes for CASSFRTSGSNEQFF.